A single TCR beta chain is shown here with its context. The junction shows a germline mismatch at one end, possibly a read error. The data are from a study of blood T cell repertoires in COVID-19. The CDR3 runs to 15 residues. Germline lookup yields CDR1 PRHDT and CDR2 FYEKMQ (reference sequence). Profiled with immunoSEQ multiplex PCR; TCRdb holds only in-frame clones, not every one. The top ten clones hold 1.5% to 2% of a sample with 300,000 or so clones, more than 75% of them seen once. Specimen: peripheral blood. This TCR was recovered from a woman in her fifties or sixties with acute or convalescent COVID-19. This chain connects TRBV13 to TRBJ1-1; 8 bases agree with TRBD1. The CDR3 loop reads CAGSPDRVRNTEAFF. The CDR3 nucleotides are TGTGCCGGCAGCCCGGACAGGGTAAGGAACACTGAAGCTTTCTTT.